The 9 T cell receptor beta chains below all came from one sample that was sequenced in a study of blood T cell repertoires in COVID-19. Produced via immunoSEQ multiplex PCR; TCRdb's table is partial and in-frame only. The table shows almost 95,000 clones, with 70% to 90% occurring only once. Specimen: peripheral blood. The receptor source for this set is a woman in her sixties or seventies with COVID-19, enrolled during active disease.

The chain is built from TRBV29-1 and TRBJ2-1; 12 bases are a match to TRBD2. Germline V gene lookup returns CDR1 SQVTM and CDR2 ANQGSEA. The CDR3 runs to 16 residues. The V gene end was trimmed by 6 bases and the J gene end by 4 bases; junction bases not matched to a gene: 10. The CDR3, as DNA: TGCAGCGTAACTCTAGCGGGGGGGACAATTTACAATGAGCAGTTCTTC. Its translation: CSVTLAGGTIYNEQFF.

The chain combines TRBV29-1 with TRBJ1-5, with 9 bases matching TRBD1. Trimming at V came to 6 bases and at J to 5 bases, leaving 5 bases not matched to a gene. CDR1 is SQVTM, CDR2 ANQGSEA, per germline. The CDR3 contains 13 residues. The chain's CDR3 is CSVGQGMDQPQHF. The CDR3 bases are TGCAGCGTCGGACAGGGGATGGATCAGCCCCAGCATTTT.

This clone was picked up a small number of times. The gene calls are TRBV10-3 and TRBJ1-2; TRBD1 is a possible D gene (5 bases). CDR3 length equals 15 residues. The ends were cut back, 4 bases at V and 1 base at J, with 13 bases in the middle. Germline CDR1 and CDR2: ENHRY and SYGVKD. The CDR3 sequence is CAISVPGQGNYGYTF. DNA for the CDR3: TGTGCCATCAGTGTGCCCGGCCAGGGTAACTATGGCTACACCTTC.

The chain uses TRBV18 and TRBJ1-2, with 9 bases identical to TRBD1. Germline V gene sequence: CDR1 KGHSH, CDR2 LQKENI. V shed 5 bases, J shed 6 bases, and the junction held 7 bases outside the gene matches. CDR3 length: 14 amino acids. The CDR3 DNA follows: TGTGCCAGCTCAGCCACTAGGACAGGGGATGGCTACACCTTC. Amino acid sequence: CASSATRTGDGYTF.

This clone was picked up one time. The CDR3 spells CASSFAGASGNTIYF. CDR3 nucleotides: TGTGCCAGCAGCTTTGCGGGGGCGTCTGGAAACACCATATATTTT. The J gene is TRBJ1-3, the V gene TRBV5-6, with a possible D match to TRBD1 (6 bases). This CDR3 has 15 residues. V lost 2 bases and J 1 base, leaving 10 bases between the germline ends. CDR1 is SGHDT and CDR2 is YYEEEE in the germline V gene. The full variable domain, in which reference TRBV5-6 and TRBJ1-3 provide the parts outside the CDR3, is DAGVTQSPTHLIKTRGQQVTLRCSPKSGHDTVSWYQQALGQGPQFIFQYYEEEERQRGNFPDRFSGHQFPNYSSELNVNALLLGDSALYLCASSFAGASGNTIYFGEGSWLTVV.

This rearrangement joins TRBV5-5 to TRBJ2-7; perhaps TRBD1 as D (6 bases). The germline V gene has CDR1 SGHKS and CDR2 YYEKEE (reference sequence). There are 13 residues in the CDR3. Trimming stripped 0 bases from V and 6 bases from J, with 10 bases between. CDR3 DNA: TGTGCCAGCAGCTTGGTAACAGGGTCCGAGCAGTACTTC. This translates into CASSLVTGSEQYF.

CDR3 sequence (DNA): TGCAGTGCCCGGGCAGATACGCAGTATTTT. Translation: CSARADTQYF. This chain joins TRBV20-1 and TRBJ2-3; D remains ambiguous. The CDR3 is 10 residues long. The ends were cut back, 6 bases at V and 4 bases at J, with 5 bases in the middle. CDR1 and CDR2 (germline): DFQATT, SNEGSKA (reference sequence).

V and J are TRBV19 and TRBJ1-4; 8 bases map to TRBD1. The CDR3 spans 15 residues. The germline V gene has CDR1 LNHDA and CDR2 SQIVND (reference sequence). The V segment lost 5 bases and the J segment 7 bases; nucleotides outside the gene matches: 9. CDR3 nucleotide sequence: TGTGCCAGTAGTCCCCAGGGGGCGAGTTTTGAAAAACTGTTTTTT. Protein product: CASSPQGASFEKLFF.

This sequence joins TRBV21-1 and TRBJ1-6; the DNA was not used to check the table's D call, TRBD1. TRBV21-1 is listed as a pseudogene. This CDR3 is built from 12 residues. In DNA form, the CDR3 reads TGTGCCAGCAGCAGCAGGGGATCACCCCTCCACTTT. Protein sequence: CASSSRGSPLHF.